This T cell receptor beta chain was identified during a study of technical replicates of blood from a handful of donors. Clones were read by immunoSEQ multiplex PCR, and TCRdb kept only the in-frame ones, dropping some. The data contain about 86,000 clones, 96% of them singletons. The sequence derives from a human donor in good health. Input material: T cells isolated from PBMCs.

The CDR3 here is CASSVSSFTDTQYF. The CDR3 DNA follows: TGTGCCAGCAGTGTGAGCTCCTTTACAGATACGCAGTATTTT. The chain links TRBV6-4 to TRBJ2-3; no definite D call. This CDR3 is built from 14 residues. V gave up 4 bases and J gave up 3 bases, with 11 bases separating them. Per the germline V gene, CDR1 is MRHNA and CDR2 is SNTAGT.